Shown below are 32 T cell receptor beta chains from a single sample sequenced in a study of T cell responses to AZD1222 COVID-19 vaccine. Measured with immunoSEQ multiplex PCR; TCRdb has only the in-frame clones, and not every one. The profile shows roughly 180,000 clones, roughly 91% of them singletons. This specimen consisted of peripheral blood, obtained 28 days after the second dose of the MenACWY control vaccine. The receptor set was obtained from an adult who received the MenACWY meningococcal vaccine as a control.

V usage is TRBV28 and J usage is TRBJ1-2; D gene uncertain. The CDR3 sequence is 13 residues long. The V and J ends lost 4 bases and 0 bases respectively, with 6 bases between them. Germline V lookup: CDR1 MDHEN, CDR2 SYDVKM. The CDR3 DNA sequence: TGTGCCAGCAGTTATCAGGCTAACTATGGCTACACCTTC. It is translated as CASSYQANYGYTF.

This chain connects TRBV30 to TRBJ1-2; D remains unclear. V was shortened by 3 bases and J by 0 bases, with 17 bases between the two germline ends. The CDR3 spans 16 residues. The germline V gene has CDR1 GTSNPN and CDR2 SVGIG (reference sequence). CDR3 nucleotides: TGTGCCTGGAGCTTCGGCTGGCCAGCCGCTAACTATGGCTACACCTTC. This codes for CAWSFGWPAANYGYTF.

The chain joins TRBV5-6 to TRBJ2-1; D gene unclear. The CDR3 runs to 16 residues. Germline V lookup: CDR1 SGHDT, CDR2 YYEEEE. V lost 1 base to trimming and J lost 0 bases, with 11 bases between them. The chain's CDR3 is CASSLMGILSYNEQFF. CDR3 nucleotides: TGTGCCAGCAGCTTGATGGGGATACTCTCCTACAATGAGCAGTTCTTC. The entire variable domain, with the rest obtained from reference TRBV5-6 and TRBJ2-1, is as follows: DAGVTQSPTHLIKTRGQQVTLRCSPKSGHDTVSWYQQALGQGPQFIFQYYEEEERQRGNFPDRFSGHQFPNYSSELNVNALLLGDSALYLCASSLMGILSYNEQFFGPGTRLTVL.

V and J are TRBV5-1 and TRBJ2-5, with D maybe TRBD1 (8 bases). CDR3 length equals 14 residues. Germline values: CDR1 SGHRS, CDR2 YFSETQ. Trimming removed 2 bases from V and 5 bases from J, with 13 bases in between. The CDR3 region is CASSFGQGGETQYF. CDR3 nucleotides: TGCGCCAGCAGCTTCGGACAGGGAGGGGAGACCCAGTACTTC.

The rearrangement uses TRBV5-6 and TRBJ1-6; D might be TRBD1 (5 bases). V shed 1 base and J shed 15 bases, with 14 bases lying between them. Germline CDR1 reads SGHDT; CDR2 reads YYEEEE. The CDR3 spans 13 residues. CDR3 amino acids: CASSLPGPTLLHF. The CDR3 DNA follows: TGTGCCAGCAGCTTGCCGGGACCGACTCTCCTCCACTTT. Supplemented by reference TRBV5-6 and TRBJ1-6, the full variable domain reads DAGVTQSPTHLIKTRGQQVTLRCSPKSGHDTVSWYQQALGQGPQFIFQYYEEEERQRGNFPDRFSGHQFPNYSSELNVNALLLGDSALYLCASSLPGPTLLHFGNGTRLTVT.

This chain joins TRBV5-1 and TRBJ2-1, with TRBD2 identical over 8 bases. The CDR3 is 17 residues long. Germline trimming cut 2 bases from V and 0 bases from J; bases unmatched to any gene: 7. Germline V gene sequence: CDR1 SGHRS, CDR2 YFSETQ. CDR3 bases: TGCGCCAGCAGCTTATACCCTACTAGCGGCTCCTACAATGAGCAGTTCTTC. Encoded protein: CASSLYPTSGSYNEQFF.

The V gene is TRBV29-1, the J gene TRBJ2-7; D is ambiguous. The V gene's germline CDR1 is SQVTM and CDR2 ANQGSEA. CDR3 length: 13 residues. Trimming cost V 6 bases and J 4 bases, with 16 bases left between them. CDR3 amino acids: CSVHLSQPYEQYF. CDR3 sequence (DNA): TGCAGCGTCCACCTTAGCCAGCCATACGAGCAGTACTTC.

The CDR3 sequence: CASSPAVDRDTEAFF. CDR3 DNA: TGCGCCAGCAGCCCAGCCGTGGACAGAGACACTGAAGCTTTCTTT. The chain has TRBV5-1 and TRBJ1-1; D perhaps matches TRBD1 (6 bases). CDR1 and CDR2 (germline): SGHRS, YFSETQ. Trimming shortened V by 4 bases and J by 3 bases, and 16 bases separated the two germline ends. The CDR3 length is 15 residues.

The chain recombines TRBV10-3 with TRBJ1-5; D is unclear. V lost 2 bases and J 4 bases, leaving 9 bases between the germline ends. Germline V gives CDR1 ENHRY, CDR2 SYGVKD. This CDR3 has 14 amino acids. This chain's CDR3 is CAISEPTVNQPQHF. CDR3 nucleotide sequence: TGTGCCATCAGTGAGCCCACAGTTAATCAGCCCCAGCATTTT.

The J gene is TRBJ2-1, the V gene TRBV2, with TRBD2 matching over 11 bases. V lost 5 bases, J lost 4 bases, and 4 bases stayed unmatched. Germline-derived CDR1 and CDR2 are SNHLY and FYNNEI. CDR3 size: 15 residues. CDR3 sequence reads: CASSPASGGYNEQFF. CDR3 nucleotide sequence: TGTGCCAGCAGTCCTGCTAGCGGGGGGTACAATGAGCAGTTCTTC.

The chain uses TRBV10-1 and TRBJ2-1; 8 bases map to TRBD1. Trimming removed 6 bases from V and 6 bases from J; junction bases left unmatched: 13. CDR1 and CDR2 from the germline V gene are WNHNN and SYGVQD (reference sequence). The length of the CDR3 is 16 residues. As DNA, the CDR3 is TGCGCCAGCAGCGAAACTCGGACAGGGTTGGGCAATGAGCAGTTCTTC. Encoded protein: CASSETRTGLGNEQFF.

The V call is TRBV28, the J call TRBJ1-1; the D gene is possibly TRBD1 (6 bases). V lost 3 bases, J lost 7 bases, and 15 bases lay in between. CDR3 size: 14 residues. Germline CDR1 reads MDHEN; CDR2 reads SYDVKM. DNA of the CDR3: TGTGCCAGCAGTTTGACCGGACAGTTCGGTGAAGCTTTCTTT. Translating it yields CASSLTGQFGEAFF.

V gene TRBV19 combines with J gene TRBJ1-4; the D gene is possibly TRBD1 (5 bases). The CDR3 consists of 15 residues. From germline, CDR1 is LNHDA and CDR2 SQIVND (reference sequence). The V end was cut by 6 bases, the J end by 5 bases, with 16 bases between. CDR3 in DNA: TGTGCCAGTAGCTTTGAGGGACGGGGGAATGAAAAACTGTTTTTT. Translated: CASSFEGRGNEKLFF.

The V call is TRBV29-1, the J call TRBJ1-1; possibly TRBD1 for D (6 bases). V lost 7 bases and J lost 0, with 15 bases in between. Germline assignment: CDR1 SQVTM and CDR2 ANQGSEA. There are 14 residues in the CDR3. Here the CDR3 DNA reads TGCAGCGCAGTGAGGGACAAAATGAACACTGAAGCTTTCTTT. It codes for CSAVRDKMNTEAFF. The variable domain in full, completed from reference TRBV29-1 and TRBJ1-1, reads SAVISQKPSRDICQRGTSLTIQCQVDSQVTMMFWYRQQPGQSLTLIATANQGSEATYESGFVIDKFPISRPNLTFSTLTVSNMSPEDSSIYLCSAVRDKMNTEAFFGQGTRLTVV.

The chain links TRBV14 to TRBJ1-1; 11 positions agree with TRBD1. The CDR3 has 14 residues. With V trimmed by 5 bases and J by 3 bases, 2 bases remained unmatched. Looked up from germline, CDR1 is SGHDN and CDR2 is FVKESK. In DNA form, the CDR3 reads TGTGCCAGCAGCGCGGGACAGGGGGACACTGAAGCTTTCTTT. Amino acids: CASSAGQGDTEAFF. The variable domain in full, with the rest retrieved from reference TRBV14 and TRBJ1-1, is EAGVTQFPSHSVIEKGQTVTLRCDPISGHDNLYWYRRVMGKEIKFLLHFVKESKQDESGMPNNRFLAERTGGTYSTLKVQPAELEDSGVYFCASSAGQGDTEAFFGQGTRLTVV.

The V gene is TRBV6-2 or TRBV6-3, the J gene TRBJ2-7; 13 positions match TRBD2. Germline V lookup: CDR1 MNHEY, CDR2 SVGEGT. V was clipped by 2 bases and J by 0 bases; unmatched bases: 7. The CDR3 contains 18 residues. In DNA form, the CDR3 reads TGTGCCAGCAGTTACAACGTTGGGACTAGCGGGGCCTCCTACGAGCAGTACTTC. Protein sequence: CASSYNVGTSGASYEQYF.

The chain uses TRBV9 and TRBJ2-2; D is uncertain. The length of the CDR3 is 13 residues. Deletions cut 4 bases from V and 7 bases from J, with 11 bases between. Germline-derived CDR1 and CDR2 are SGDLS and YYNGEE. The CDR3 here is CASSLRGNGELFF. As DNA, the CDR3 is TGTGCCAGCAGCCTCCGAGGCAACGGGGAGCTGTTTTTT.

This clone has only one observation. This chain links TRBV19 with TRBJ1-5, with D uncertain. From germline, CDR1 is LNHDA and CDR2 SQIVND (reference sequence). CDR3 length: 14 residues. Trimming shortened V by 3 bases and J by 1 base, and 7 bases separated the two germline ends. CDR3 loop: CASSMTRSNQPQHF. The CDR3 coding sequence is TGTGCCAGTAGTATGACCAGGAGCAATCAGCCCCAGCATTTT.

The chain is built from TRBV12-3 or TRBV12-4 and TRBJ2-3; D is perhaps TRBD2 (5 bases). CDR3 length equals 12 residues. Trimming took 6 bases from V and 15 from J, leaving 19 bases between them. CDR3 sequence: CASSNPPLGVYF. CDR3 nucleotide sequence: TGTGCCAGCAGCAACCCGCCACTGGGAGTCTATTTT.

The chain is built from TRBV6-5 and TRBJ1-2; D may be TRBD1 (6 bases). CDR1 and CDR2 (germline): MNHEY, SVGAGI. This CDR3 region has 15 residues. Trimming cost V 5 bases and J 2 bases, with 15 bases left between them. CDR3 residues: CASSNPNTGNYGYTF. Written as DNA, the CDR3 is TGTGCCAGCAGTAATCCGAATACAGGGAACTATGGCTACACCTTC.

The V and J genes are TRBV9 and TRBJ1-2; D is unresolved. The V gene's germline CDR1 is SGDLS and CDR2 YYNGEE. CDR3 length: 13 residues. Trimming stripped 0 bases from V and 1 base from J, with 4 bases between. CDR3 protein: CASSVAGNYGYTF. As DNA, the CDR3 is TGTGCCAGCAGCGTAGCTGGTAACTATGGCTACACCTTC.

The chain uses TRBV21-1 and TRBJ1-4. TRBV21-1 is reported as a pseudogene. The CDR3 covers 13 residues. The CDR3 region has the DNA TGTGCCAGCAGCAAAGTTCTTGGTGAAAAACTGTTTTTT. Encoded protein: CASSKVLGEKLFF.

The rearrangement links TRBV12-3 or TRBV12-4 to TRBJ1-2; D uncertain. CDR3 length: 13 amino acids. Trimming removed 8 bases at V and 5 bases at J, with 15 bases between. CDR3: CASGWPGRYGYTF. CDR3 in DNA: TGTGCCAGCGGTTGGCCAGGTAGATATGGCTACACCTTC.

The rearrangement uses TRBV2 and TRBJ1-6; D is perhaps TRBD1 (5 bases). The CDR3 is 13 amino acids. Germline V gene sequence: CDR1 SNHLY, CDR2 FYNNEI. The V gene lost 7 bases and the J gene lost 7 bases, with 11 bases spanning the gap. CDR3 in DNA: TGTGCCAGCAATCAGGGATACAATTCACCCCTCCACTTT. It encodes CASNQGYNSPLHF.

The chain uses TRBV6-2 or TRBV6-3 and TRBJ1-1; D is ambiguous. This CDR3 comprises 15 residues. In germline, CDR1 is MNHEY, CDR2 SVGEGT. V was pared by 0 bases and J by 1 base, with 9 bases between. CDR3 amino acids: CASSYSRVANTEAFF. For the CDR3, the DNA is TGTGCCAGCAGTTACTCGAGGGTCGCGAACACTGAAGCTTTCTTT.

The V gene is TRBV3-1 (or the pseudogene TRBV3-2), the J gene TRBJ1-2, with D unresolved. V was trimmed by 1 base and J by 3 bases, leaving 12 bases between them. Per germline, CDR1 LGHDT and CDR2 YNNKEL (reference sequence). This CDR3 spans 15 amino acids. The CDR3 region has the DNA TGTGCCAGCAGCCAAGGGGATCGATACTACTATGGCTACACCTTC. Translation gives CASSQGDRYYYGYTF.

The chain links TRBV7-2 to TRBJ1-1; TRBD1 matches 10 bases. Germline V gives CDR1 SGHTA, CDR2 FQGNSA. V dropped 4 bases and J dropped 4; count of bases not matched to a gene: 6. The CDR3 sequence is 15 residues long. As DNA, the CDR3 is TGTGCCAGCAGCTCCGACAGGGGGCGTCTCACTGAAGCTTTCTTT. This gives the protein CASSSDRGRLTEAFF. The whole variable domain, remainder taken from reference TRBV7-2 and TRBJ1-1, is GAGVSQSPSNKVTEKGKDVELRCDPISGHTALYWYRQSLGQGLEFLIYFQGNSAPDKSGLPSDRFSAERTGGSVSTLTIQRTQQEDSAVYLCASSSDRGRLTEAFFGQGTRLTVV.

V and J are TRBV5-4 and TRBJ1-2; D is perhaps TRBD1 (5 bases). V lost 0 bases and J 4 bases, leaving 16 bases between the germline ends. The CDR3 is made up of 16 amino acids. The germline gives CDR1 SGHNT, CDR2 YYREEE (reference sequence). DNA for the CDR3: TGTGCCAGCAGCTTGGGTCCCGGACGGGACGTCTATGGCTACACCTTC. Translation: CASSLGPGRDVYGYTF. Variable domain in full (rest from reference TRBV5-4 and TRBJ1-2): ETGVTQSPTHLIKTRGQQVTLRCSSQSGHNTVSWYQQALGQGPQFIFQYYREEENGRGNFPPRFSGLQFPNYSSELNVNALELDDSALYLCASSLGPGRDVYGYTFGSGTRLTVV.

CDR3 residues: CASSLGQGVYGYTF. CDR3 in DNA: TGTGCCAGCAGTCTAGGACAGGGGGTCTATGGCTACACCTTC. V and J are TRBV27 and TRBJ1-2, with 10 bases identical to TRBD1. After removal of 5 bases from V and 4 bases from J, the junction contained 4 bases not matched to a gene. The CDR3 sequence is 14 residues long. The germline V gene encodes CDR1 MNHEY and CDR2 SMNVEV (reference sequence).

The CDR3: CASSLELTGDYEQYF. The CDR3 DNA follows: TGTGCCAGCAGCTTGGAGTTGACAGGGGACTACGAGCAGTACTTC. V is TRBV5-4 and J is TRBJ2-7; the match to TRBD1 covers 8 bases. This CDR3 is built from 15 residues. With V trimmed by 0 bases and J by 3 bases, 5 bases remained unmatched. Looked up from germline, CDR1 is SGHNT and CDR2 is YYREEE (reference sequence).

This chain uses TRBV6-2 or TRBV6-3 with TRBJ1-5; 9 nucleotides align to TRBD1. After removal of 6 bases from V and 6 bases from J, the junction contained 12 bases not matched to a gene. This CDR3 is built from 16 residues. Germline CDR1 and CDR2: MNHEY and SVGEGT. The CDR3 reads CASSPSGTGSGQPQHF. DNA of the CDR3: TGTGCCAGCAGCCCATCCGGGACAGGGTCAGGTCAGCCCCAGCATTTT.

This sequence joins TRBV4-1 and TRBJ2-7, with D possibly matching TRBD2 (5 bases). Between the trimmed V and J ends, which lost 4 bases and 7 bases, there was a span of 20 bases. The germline V gene encodes CDR1 MGHRA and CDR2 YSYEKL. The CDR3 covers 15 residues. CDR3: CASSLVFRTGNEQYF. CDR3 nucleotide sequence: TGCGCCAGCAGCCTAGTCTTTAGGACGGGGAATGAGCAGTACTTC.